This TCR beta chain was documented in a study of blood T cell repertoires in COVID-19. About the research overall: Samples of COVID-19 (acute and convalescent) were obtained from the United States, Italy and Spain. Sources were T cells, B-cell-depleted T cells, or PBMCs; the material itself was cDNA or gDNA.

In the authors' workflow: Amplification from reference gene primers served as the basis for estimated nucleated cell counts. TCRdb's table, derived via immunoSEQ multiplex PCR, lists solely in-frame clones and lacks some. V, J and clone size derive from that table, while D and trimming were established from the DNA sequence. The sample gives around 84,000 clones, 85% of which show up once; about 18% is in the top ten. V was shortened by 3 bases and J by 2 bases, with 8 bases between the two germline ends. CDR1 is ENHRY and CDR2 is SYGVKD in the germline V gene. The CDR3 is made up of 13 amino acids. The chain joins TRBV10-3 to TRBJ2-7, with unresolved D. Sequenced input: peripheral blood. This sequence originates from a man older than 75 with active or convalescent COVID-19. The CDR3 is CAISDGGPYEQYV. The CDR3, as DNA: TGTGCCATCAGTGATGGTGGCCCCTACGAGCAGTACGTC.